The entry below describes one T cell receptor beta chain. A second PCR of 7 to 11 cycles used a sample-barcoded 5' primer and a J-beta primer mix. Each CDR3 protein gets one entry after TCRdb re-called the 5' RACE reads with MiXCR. The sample shows fewer than 600,000 distinct CDR3 sequences, about 27% of them seen only once. The data were taken from a study of blood T cells in healthy people across ages. The CDR3 extends over 15 amino acids. V gave up 7 bases and J gave up 5 bases; unmatched junction bases: 9. Germline lookup yields CDR1 ENHRY and CDR2 SYGVKD. These same data were also listed under a study on T cells of mothers and their children. That source reports: Healthy Caucasian mothers, three in number, and their six children were the donors.

The rearrangement links TRBV10-3 to TRBJ2-2, with TRBD2 matching 8 bases. Sequencing was carried out using blood. The source of this sequence is a boy aged 2 to 10 in good health. The CDR3 DNA sequence: TGTGCCATCAACCTTCGGGGGGGATTGACCGGGGAGCTGTTTTTT. Residues: CAINLRGGLTGELFF.